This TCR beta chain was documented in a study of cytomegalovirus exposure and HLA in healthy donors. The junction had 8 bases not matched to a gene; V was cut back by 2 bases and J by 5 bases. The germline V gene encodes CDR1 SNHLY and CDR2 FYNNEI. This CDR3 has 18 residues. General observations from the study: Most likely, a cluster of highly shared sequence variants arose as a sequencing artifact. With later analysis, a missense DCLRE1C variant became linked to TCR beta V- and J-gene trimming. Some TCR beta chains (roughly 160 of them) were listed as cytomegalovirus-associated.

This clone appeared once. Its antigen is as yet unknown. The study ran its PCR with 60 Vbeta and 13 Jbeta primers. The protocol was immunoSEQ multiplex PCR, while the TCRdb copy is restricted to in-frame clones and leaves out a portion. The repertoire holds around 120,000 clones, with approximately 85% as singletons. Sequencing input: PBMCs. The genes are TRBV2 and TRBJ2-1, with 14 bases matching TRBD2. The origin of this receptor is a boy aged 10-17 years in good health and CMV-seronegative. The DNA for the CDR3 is TGTGCCAGCAGTGAACCTCGGACTAGCGGGAGGAGGAACAATGAGCAGTTCTTC. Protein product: CASSEPRTSGRRNNEQFF.